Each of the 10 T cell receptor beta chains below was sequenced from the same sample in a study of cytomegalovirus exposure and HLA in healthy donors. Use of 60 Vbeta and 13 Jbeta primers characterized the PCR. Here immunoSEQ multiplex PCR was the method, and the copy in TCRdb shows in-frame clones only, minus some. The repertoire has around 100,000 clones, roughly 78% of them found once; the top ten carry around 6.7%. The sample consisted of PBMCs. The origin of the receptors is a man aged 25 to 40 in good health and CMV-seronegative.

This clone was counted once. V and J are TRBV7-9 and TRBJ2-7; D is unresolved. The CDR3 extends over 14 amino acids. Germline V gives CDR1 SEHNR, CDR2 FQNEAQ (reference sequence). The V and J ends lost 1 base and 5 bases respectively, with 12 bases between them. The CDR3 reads CASSLGAMRDEQYF. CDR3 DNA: TGTGCCAGCAGCTTAGGGGCCATGCGCGACGAGCAGTACTTC.

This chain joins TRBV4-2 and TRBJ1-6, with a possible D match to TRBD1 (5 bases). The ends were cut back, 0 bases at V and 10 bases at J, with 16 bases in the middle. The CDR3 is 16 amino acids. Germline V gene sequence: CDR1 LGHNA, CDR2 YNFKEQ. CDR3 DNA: TGTGCCAGCAGCCAAGACAGGGTCGGAGAGAACTCACCCCTCCACTTT. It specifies CASSQDRVGENSPLHF.

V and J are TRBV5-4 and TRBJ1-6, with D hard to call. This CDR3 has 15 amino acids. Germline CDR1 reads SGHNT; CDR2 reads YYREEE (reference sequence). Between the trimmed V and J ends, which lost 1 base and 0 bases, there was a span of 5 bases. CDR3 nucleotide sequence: TGTGCCAGCAGCTTGACGAGCTCCTATAATTCACCCCTCCACTTT. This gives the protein CASSLTSSYNSPLHF.

The CDR3 here is CASSIPRVYGGELFF. CDR3 nucleotide sequence: TGTGCCAGTAGTATTCCCAGGGTATACGGCGGGGAGCTGTTTTTT. The rearrangement uses TRBV19 and TRBJ2-2, with a possible D match to TRBD1 (5 bases). The length of the CDR3 is 15 residues. V lost 3 bases to trimming and J lost 7 bases, with 15 bases between them. Germline CDR1 reads LNHDA; CDR2 reads SQIVND (reference sequence).

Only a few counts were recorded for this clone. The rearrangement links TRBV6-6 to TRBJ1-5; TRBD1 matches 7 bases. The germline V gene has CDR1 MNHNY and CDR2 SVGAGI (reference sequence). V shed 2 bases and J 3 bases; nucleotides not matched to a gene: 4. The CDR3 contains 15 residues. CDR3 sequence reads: CASSYPTGDNQPQHF. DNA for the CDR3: TGTGCCAGCAGTTACCCCACAGGGGACAATCAGCCCCAGCATTTT.

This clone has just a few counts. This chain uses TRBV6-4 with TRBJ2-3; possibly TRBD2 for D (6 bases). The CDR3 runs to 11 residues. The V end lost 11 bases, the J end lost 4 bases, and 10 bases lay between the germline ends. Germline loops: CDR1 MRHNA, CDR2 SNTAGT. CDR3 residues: CAPRRADTQYF. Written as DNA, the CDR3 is TGTGCCCCTAGGAGGGCAGATACGCAGTATTTT.

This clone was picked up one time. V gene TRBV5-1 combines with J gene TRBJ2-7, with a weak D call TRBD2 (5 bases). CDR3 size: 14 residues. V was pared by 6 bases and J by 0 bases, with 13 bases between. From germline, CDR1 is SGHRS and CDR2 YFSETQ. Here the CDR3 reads CASTPGYSSYEQYF. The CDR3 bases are TGCGCCAGCACCCCGGGATACTCCTCCTACGAGCAGTACTTC.

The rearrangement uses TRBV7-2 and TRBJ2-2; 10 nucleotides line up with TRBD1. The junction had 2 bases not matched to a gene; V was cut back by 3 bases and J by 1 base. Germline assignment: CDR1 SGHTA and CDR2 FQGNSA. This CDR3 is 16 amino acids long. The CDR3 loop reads CASSFGQGVNTGELFF. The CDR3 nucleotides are TGTGCCAGCAGCTTCGGACAGGGGGTGAACACCGGGGAGCTGTTTTTT.

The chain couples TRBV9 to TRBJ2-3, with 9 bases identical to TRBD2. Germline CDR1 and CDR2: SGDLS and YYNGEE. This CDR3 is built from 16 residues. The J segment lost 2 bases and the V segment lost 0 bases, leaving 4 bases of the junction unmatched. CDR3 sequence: CASSVESGGNTDTQYF. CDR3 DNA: TGTGCCAGCAGCGTAGAAAGCGGGGGGAACACAGATACGCAGTATTTT.

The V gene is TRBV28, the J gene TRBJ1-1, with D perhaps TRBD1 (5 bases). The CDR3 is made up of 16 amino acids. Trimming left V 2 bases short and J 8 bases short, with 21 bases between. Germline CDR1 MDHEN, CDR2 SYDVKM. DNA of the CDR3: TGTGCCAGCAGTTTAGGGCAGGGTATGTCGTGGGGCGAAGCTTTCTTT. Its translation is CASSLGQGMSWGEAFF.